The text below deals with one T cell receptor beta chain. Repertoires were generated with immunoSEQ multiplex PCR, while TCRdb's copy carries only in-frame clones and drops some. Among a few hundred thousand clones listed, around nine tenths were seen once. These data belong to a study of blood T cell repertoires in COVID-19. The overall study: Samples came from the United States, Italy and Spain, spanning acute and convalescent COVID-19. PBMCs, B-cell-depleted T cells, or T cells provided the cDNA or gDNA that made up the material.

The TCR originated in a man in his 60s who had recovered from COVID-19. The sample taken for sequencing was peripheral blood.

CDR3 nucleotide sequence: TGTGCCATCAGGGCCGGGACTAGCGGGGTTACGCAGTATTTT. This translates into CAIRAGTSGVTQYF. This chain links TRBV10-3 with TRBJ2-3, with TRBD2 matching 13 bases. The CDR3 is 14 residues long. Trimming at V came to 6 bases and at J to 8 bases, leaving 5 bases not matched to a gene. In germline, CDR1 is ENHRY, CDR2 SYGVKD.